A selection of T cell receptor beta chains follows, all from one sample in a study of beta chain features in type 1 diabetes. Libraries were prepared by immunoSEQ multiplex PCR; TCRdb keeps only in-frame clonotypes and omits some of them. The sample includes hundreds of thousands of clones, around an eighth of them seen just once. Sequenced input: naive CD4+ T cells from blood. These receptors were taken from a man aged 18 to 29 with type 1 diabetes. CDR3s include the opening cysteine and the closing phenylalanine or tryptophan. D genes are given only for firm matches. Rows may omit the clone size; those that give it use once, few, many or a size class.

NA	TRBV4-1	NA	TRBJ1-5	CASSQDLGAGVFQPQHF	TGCGCCAGCAGCCAAGATTTGGGGGCTGGGGTATTTCAGCCCCAGCATTTT
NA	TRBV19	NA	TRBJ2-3	CASSARLGSTDTQYF	TGTGCCAGTAGTGCCAGACTAGGAAGCACAGATACGCAGTATTTT
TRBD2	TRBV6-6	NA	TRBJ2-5	CASTPGGGGQETQYF	TGTGCCAGCACCCCGGGGGGTGGAGGTCAAGAGACCCAGTACTTC
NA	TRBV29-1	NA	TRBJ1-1	CSAEGVGAEAFF	TGCAGCGCCGAGGGAGTCGGAGCTGAAGCTTTCTTT
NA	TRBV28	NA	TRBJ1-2	CASSLFGEAYGYTF	TGTGCCAGCAGTTTATTCGGGGAGGCCTATGGCTACACCTTC
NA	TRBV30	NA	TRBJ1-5	CAWSRQGGQPQHF	TGTGCCTGGAGTAGGCAGGGAGGTCAGCCCCAGCATTTT
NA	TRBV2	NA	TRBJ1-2	CASSYTGATEGYTF	TGTGCCAGCAGCTATACCGGTGCCACCGAGGGCTACACCTTC
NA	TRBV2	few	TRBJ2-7	CASSGGSYEQYF	TGTGCCAGCAGTGGAGGATCCTACGAGCAGTACTTC
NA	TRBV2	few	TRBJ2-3	CASSEQQGGTDTQYF	TGTGCCAGCAGTGAACAGCAGGGCGGCACAGATACGCAGTATTTT
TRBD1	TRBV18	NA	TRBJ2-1	CASSTGTGVFYEQFF	TGTGCCAGCTCAACCGGGACAGGGGTATTCTATGAGCAGTTCTTC
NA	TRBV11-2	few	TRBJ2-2	CASSPIKGSFGGELFF	TGTGCCAGCAGCCCGATTAAGGGCAGTTTCGGCGGGGAGCTGTTTTTT
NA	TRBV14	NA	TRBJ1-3	CASSQDERSSGNTIYF	TGTGCCAGCAGCCAAGATGAGCGGTCCTCTGGAAACACCATATATTTT
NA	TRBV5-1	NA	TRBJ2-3	CASSFGGATDTQYF	TGCGCCAGCAGCTTTGGTGGGGCTACAGATACGCAGTATTTT
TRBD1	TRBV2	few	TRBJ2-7	CASTPTGGYEQYF	TGTGCCAGCACCCCGACAGGGGGCTACGAGCAGTACTTC
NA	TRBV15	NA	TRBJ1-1	CATSREDTGGNTEAFF	TGTGCCACCAGCAGAGAGGACACCGGAGGGAACACTGAAGCTTTCTTT
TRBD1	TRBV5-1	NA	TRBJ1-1	CASSGAGTGGTEAFF	TGCGCCAGCAGCGGTGCCGGGACAGGGGGAACTGAAGCTTTCTTT
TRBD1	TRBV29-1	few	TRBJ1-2	CSAGPGGGYGYTF	TGCAGCGCCGGGCCAGGGGGCGGCTATGGCTACACCTTC
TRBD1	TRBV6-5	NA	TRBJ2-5	CASTTGTGEQTQYF	TGTGCCAGCACCACCGGGACAGGGGAGCAGACCCAGTACTTC
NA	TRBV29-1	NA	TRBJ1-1	CSVVRNLNTEAFF	TGCAGCGTTGTCAGGAATTTGAACACTGAAGCTTTCTTT
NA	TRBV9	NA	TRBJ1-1	CASSVGHSNTEAFF	TGTGCCAGCAGCGTCGGACACTCCAACACTGAAGCTTTCTTT
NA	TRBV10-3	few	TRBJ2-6	CAISEDSGANVLTF	TGTGCCATCAGTGAGGACTCTGGGGCCAACGTCCTGACTTTC
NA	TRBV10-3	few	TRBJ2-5	CAIGQAQETQYF	TGTGCCATCGGCCAGGCTCAAGAGACCCAGTACTTC
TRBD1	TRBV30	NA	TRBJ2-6	CASKGTGGSGANVLTF	TGTGCCTCGAAAGGGACAGGGGGTTCTGGGGCCAACGTCCTGACTTTC
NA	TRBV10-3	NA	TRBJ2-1	CAISERGTSSYNEQFF	TGTGCCATCAGTGAAAGGGGGACCTCAAGCTACAATGAGCAGTTCTTC
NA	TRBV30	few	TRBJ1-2	CAWSVRVHTF	TGTGCCTGGAGTGTGCGGGTGCACACCTTC
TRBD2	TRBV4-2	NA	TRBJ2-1	CASSLLAGDSSSYNEQFF	TGTGCCAGCAGCCTACTAGCGGGGGATTCCTCCTCCTACAATGAGCAGTTCTTC
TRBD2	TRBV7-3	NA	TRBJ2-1	CASSLGTTTAEQFF	TGTGCCAGCAGCTTGGGGACTACAACGGCTGAGCAGTTCTTC
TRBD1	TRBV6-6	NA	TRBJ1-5	CASSLQGISQPQHF	TGTGCCAGCAGTTTACAGGGGATCAGTCAGCCCCAGCATTTT
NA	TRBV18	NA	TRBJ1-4	CASSPNEDEKLFF	TGTGCCAGCTCACCCAATGAGGATGAAAAACTGTTTTTT
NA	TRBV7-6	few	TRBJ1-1	CASSLGEWNTEAFF	TGTGCCAGCAGCTTAGGGGAGTGGAACACTGAAGCTTTCTTT
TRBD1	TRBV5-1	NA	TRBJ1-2	CASSSGQDPNYGYTF	TGCGCCAGCAGCTCTGGACAGGACCCTAACTATGGCTACACCTTC
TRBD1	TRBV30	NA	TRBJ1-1	CAWSDTGTGREAFF	TGTGCCTGGAGCGACACCGGGACAGGGAGAGAAGCTTTCTTT
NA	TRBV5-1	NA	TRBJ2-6	CASSLWVGANVLTF	TGCGCCAGCAGCTTGTGGGTTGGGGCCAACGTCCTGACTTTC
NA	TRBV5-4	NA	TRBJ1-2	CASSLNPEDYGYTF	TGTGCCAGCAGCTTGAATCCGGAGGACTATGGCTACACCTTC
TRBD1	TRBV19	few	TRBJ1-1	CASSIPDRVGTEAFF	TGTGCCAGTAGTATCCCGGACAGGGTGGGCACTGAAGCTTTCTTT
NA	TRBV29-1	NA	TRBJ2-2	CSARRGALANTGELFF	TGCAGCGCACGTCGGGGAGCCCTAGCGAACACCGGGGAGCTGTTTTTT
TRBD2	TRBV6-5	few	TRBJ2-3	CASSSWTSPTKHTQYF	TGTGCCAGCAGTTCCTGGACTAGCCCCACGAAGCATACGCAGTATTTT
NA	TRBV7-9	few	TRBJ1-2	CASSLETNYGYTF	TGTGCCAGCAGCTTAGAGACTAACTATGGCTACACCTTC
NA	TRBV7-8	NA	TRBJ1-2	CASSLGLQAYGYTF	TGTGCCAGCAGCTTAGGGCTGCAGGCCTATGGCTACACCTTC
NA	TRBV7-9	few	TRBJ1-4	CASTPPGGLTATNEKLFF	TGTGCCAGCACCCCGCCCGGAGGGTTAACTGCAACTAATGAAAAACTGTTTTTT
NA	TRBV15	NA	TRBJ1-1	CATSPRTANTEAFF	TGTGCCACCAGCCCCAGGACAGCGAACACTGAAGCTTTCTTT
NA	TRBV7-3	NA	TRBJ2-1	CASSPDSAYNEQFF	TGTGCCAGCAGCCCGGACAGCGCCTACAATGAGCAGTTCTTC
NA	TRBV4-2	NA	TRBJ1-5	CASSQDFRAWGNQPQHF	TGTGCCAGCAGCCAAGATTTCAGGGCCTGGGGCAATCAGCCCCAGCATTTT
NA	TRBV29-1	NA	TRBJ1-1	CSVEDMIDTEAFF	TGCAGCGTCGAGGACATGATAGACACTGAAGCTTTCTTT
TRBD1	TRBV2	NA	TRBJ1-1	CASSETGDTGAAFF	TGTGCCAGCAGTGAGACCGGGGATACAGGGGCGGCTTTCTTT
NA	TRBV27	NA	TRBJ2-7	CASSSTGSPYEQYF	TGTGCCAGCAGTTCAACAGGGTCCCCCTACGAGCAGTACTTC
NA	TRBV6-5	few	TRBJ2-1	CASWRNNEQFF	TGTGCCAGCTGGCGGAATAATGAGCAGTTCTTC
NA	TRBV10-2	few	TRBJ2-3	CASSEAADTQYF	TGCGCCAGCAGTGAAGCGGCCGATACGCAGTATTTT
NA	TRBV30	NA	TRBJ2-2	CAWSVLSGELFF	TGTGCCTGGAGTGTACTGTCCGGGGAGCTGTTTTTT
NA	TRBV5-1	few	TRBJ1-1	CASSVGVGAEAFF	TGCGCCAGCAGCGTAGGGGTGGGGGCTGAAGCTTTCTTT
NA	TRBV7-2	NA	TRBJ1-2	CASSLAFSSGYTF	TGTGCCAGCAGCTTAGCGTTCAGTTCCGGCTACACCTTC
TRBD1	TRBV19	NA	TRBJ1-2	CASRSGTAVYNYGYTF	TGTGCCAGTAGGTCCGGGACAGCCGTTTATAACTATGGCTACACCTTC
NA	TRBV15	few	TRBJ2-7	CATSRYGNEQYF	TGTGCCACCAGCAGATACGGGAACGAGCAGTACTTC
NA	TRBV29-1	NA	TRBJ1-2	CSVDHRGYGYTF	TGCAGCGTTGACCATCGGGGTTATGGCTACACCTTC
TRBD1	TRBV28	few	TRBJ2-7	CASSPPGQGTYEQYF	TGTGCCAGCAGTCCACCGGGACAGGGAACCTACGAGCAGTACTTC